Reported below is one T cell receptor beta chain. Its antigen is not known. The treatment was: oral pan-JAK inhibitor, 5-10 mg twice daily. This entry is derived from a study of CD8+ T cells in alopecia areata. Study-level information: Treated patients were scored for severity by percent of scalp affected.

Study-level points and caveats: Tofacitinib produced a significant decrease in scalp clonality and in expanded CD8+ clones among the top 100. Persistence of many expanded lesional clones was seen in scalp and blood during tofacitinib.

Sequencing relied on a cDNA template that was reverse transcribed from extracted RNA. Sequencing was performed with immunoSEQ multiplex PCR; in TCRdb, only in-frame clones are kept and a portion is missing. This table has about 200,000 clones, around three fifths appearing once. Here the sequenced sample was CD4+ T cells sorted from blood, taken around week 50, from a patient treated with tofacitinib. This receptor was taken from a human donor with alopecia areata.

Here the CDR3 DNA reads TGTGCCTGGAGTCTCACCGGGACTAGCTCCGGGCAGTTCTTC. Translation: CAWSLTGTSSGQFF. The chain carries TRBV30 and TRBJ2-1; TRBD2 agrees at 9 bases. With 2 bases clipped from V and 12 bases from J, the junction kept 11 bases outside the gene matches. The CDR3 contains 14 residues. The germline V gene encodes CDR1 GTSNPN and CDR2 SVGIG (reference sequence).